This T cell receptor beta chain originates from a study of blood T cell repertoires in COVID-19. Across the whole study: The cDNA or gDNA used as material had been derived from T cells, B-cell-depleted T cells, or PBMCs.

This clone was detected once. This CDR3 region has 15 residues. In germline, CDR1 is SNHLY, CDR2 FYNNEI. Trimming took off 3 bases at V and 4 bases at J, with 15 bases between the two ends. Everyone who took part was roughly 18 to 90 years old, and they came from 24 US areas. Each participant's cohort was designated according to participant-reported clinical history. The data were produced by immunoSEQ multiplex PCR, yet TCRdb's version contains in-frame clones alone and is incomplete. This table has about 180,000 clones, roughly 90% appearing once. The chain joins TRBV2 to TRBJ2-5, with D perhaps matching TRBD1 (6 bases). The receptor was derived from a human donor with acute COVID-19. The donor label of this sample is uncertain. Sequenced material: PBMCs or T cells enriched from blood (not recorded which). The CDR3 here is CASSEGTGSSETQYF. The CDR3 DNA sequence: TGTGCCAGCAGTGAGGGAACAGGGTCGTCAGAGACCCAGTACTTC.